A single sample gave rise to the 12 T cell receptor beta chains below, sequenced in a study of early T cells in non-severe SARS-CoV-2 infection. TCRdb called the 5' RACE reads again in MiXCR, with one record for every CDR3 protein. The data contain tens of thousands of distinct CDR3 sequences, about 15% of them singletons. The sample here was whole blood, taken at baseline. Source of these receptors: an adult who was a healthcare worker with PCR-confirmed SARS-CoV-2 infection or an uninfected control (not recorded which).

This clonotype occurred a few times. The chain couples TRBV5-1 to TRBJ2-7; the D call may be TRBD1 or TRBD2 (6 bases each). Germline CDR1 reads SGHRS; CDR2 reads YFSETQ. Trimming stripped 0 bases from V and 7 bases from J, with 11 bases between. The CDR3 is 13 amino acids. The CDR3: CASSLEGGGEQYF. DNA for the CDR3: TGCGCCAGCAGCTTGGAAGGGGGAGGAGAGCAGTACTTC.

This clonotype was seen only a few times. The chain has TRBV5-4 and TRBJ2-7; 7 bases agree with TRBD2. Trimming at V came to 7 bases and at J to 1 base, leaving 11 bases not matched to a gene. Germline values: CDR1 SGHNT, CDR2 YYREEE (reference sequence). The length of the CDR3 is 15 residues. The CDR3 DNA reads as TGTGCCAGCTCAGCAGCGGGAACCTCATCCTACGAGCAGTACTTC. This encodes CASSAAGTSSYEQYF.

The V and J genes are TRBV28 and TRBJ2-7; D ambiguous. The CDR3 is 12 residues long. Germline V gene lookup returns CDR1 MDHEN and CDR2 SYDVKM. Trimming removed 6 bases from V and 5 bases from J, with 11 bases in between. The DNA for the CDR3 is TGTGCCAGCAGCCTAGGGCCCAACGAGCAGTACTTC. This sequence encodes CASSLGPNEQYF.

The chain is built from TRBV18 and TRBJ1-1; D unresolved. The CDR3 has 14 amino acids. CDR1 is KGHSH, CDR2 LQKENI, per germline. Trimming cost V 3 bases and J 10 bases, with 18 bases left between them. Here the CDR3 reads CASSPAWTLVSAFF. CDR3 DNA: TGTGCCAGCTCACCGGCTTGGACGCTCGTCTCAGCTTTCTTT.

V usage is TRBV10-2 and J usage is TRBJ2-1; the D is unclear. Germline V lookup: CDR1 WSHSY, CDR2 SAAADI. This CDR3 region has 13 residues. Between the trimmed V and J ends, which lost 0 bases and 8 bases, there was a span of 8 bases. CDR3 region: CASSESMGYEQFF. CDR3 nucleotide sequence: TGCGCCAGCAGTGAGTCAATGGGGTATGAGCAGTTCTTC.

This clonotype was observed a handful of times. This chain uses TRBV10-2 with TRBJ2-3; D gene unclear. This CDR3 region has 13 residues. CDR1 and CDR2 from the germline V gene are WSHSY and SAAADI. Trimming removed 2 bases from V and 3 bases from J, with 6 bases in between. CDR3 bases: TGCGCCAGCAGTGAGGTGAGGACAGATACGCAGTATTTT. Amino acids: CASSEVRTDTQYF.

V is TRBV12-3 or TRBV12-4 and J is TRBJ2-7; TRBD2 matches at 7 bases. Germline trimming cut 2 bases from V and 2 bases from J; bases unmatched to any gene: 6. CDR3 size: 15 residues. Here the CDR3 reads CASSLLAGVPYEQYF. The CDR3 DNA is TGTGCCAGCAGTTTACTCGCGGGGGTACCCTACGAGCAGTACTTC.

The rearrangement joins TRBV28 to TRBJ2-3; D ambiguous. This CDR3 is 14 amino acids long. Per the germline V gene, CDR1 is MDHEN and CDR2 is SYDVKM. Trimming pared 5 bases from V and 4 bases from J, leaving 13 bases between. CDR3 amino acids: CASSPVVGADTQYF. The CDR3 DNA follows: TGTGCCAGCAGTCCTGTTGTCGGTGCAGATACGCAGTATTTT.

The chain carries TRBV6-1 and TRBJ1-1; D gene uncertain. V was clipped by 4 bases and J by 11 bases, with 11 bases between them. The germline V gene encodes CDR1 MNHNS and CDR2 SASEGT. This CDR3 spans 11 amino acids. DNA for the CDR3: TGTGCCAGCAGTGTTTGGGAGGGTGCTTTCTTT. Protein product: CASSVWEGAFF.

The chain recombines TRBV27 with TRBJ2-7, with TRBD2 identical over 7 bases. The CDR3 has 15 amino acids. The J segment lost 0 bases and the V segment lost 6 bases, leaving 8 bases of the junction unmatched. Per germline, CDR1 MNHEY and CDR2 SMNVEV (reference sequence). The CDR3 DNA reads TGTGCCAGCAGCCCTACTAGCGCCAGCTCCTACGAGCAGTACTTC. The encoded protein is CASSPTSASSYEQYF.

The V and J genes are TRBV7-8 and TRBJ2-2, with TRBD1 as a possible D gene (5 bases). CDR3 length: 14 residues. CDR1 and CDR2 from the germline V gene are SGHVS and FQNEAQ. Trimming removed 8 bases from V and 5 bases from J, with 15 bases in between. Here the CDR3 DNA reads TGTGCCAGCGAGGTCGGAAGGGGAACCGGGGAGCTGTTTTTT. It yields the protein CASEVGRGTGELFF.

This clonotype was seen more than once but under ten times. The CDR3 nucleotides read TGCGCCAGCAGCCAAGCTAGCGGTTACAATGAGCAGTTCTTC. As protein: CASSQASGYNEQFF. V is TRBV4-1 and J is TRBJ2-1; 7 bases line up with TRBD2. Germline values: CDR1 MGHRA, CDR2 YSYEKL. J lost 4 bases, V lost 1 base, and 1 base had no gene match. CDR3 length: 14 amino acids.